This TCR beta chain was recorded in a study of blood T cell repertoires in COVID-19. The assay was immunoSEQ multiplex PCR, and TCRdb's table has in-frame clones only and misses some. The sample shows under 200,000 clones, around nine tenths of them seen only once. CDR3 length: 14 residues. Germline V gives CDR1 SGDLS, CDR2 YYNGEE. Trimming removed 3 bases at V and 8 bases at J, with 17 bases between. The material sequenced was peripheral blood. The clonotype was recovered from a man between 35 and 55 years old with active or convalescent COVID-19. The V and J genes are TRBV9 and TRBJ1-2; D perhaps matches TRBD1 (5 bases). The CDR3 loop is CASSDDSSLGGYTF. CDR3 in DNA: TGTGCCAGCAGCGACGACAGTTCCCTCGGGGGCTACACCTTC.